This paragraph reports one TCR beta chain. What it binds is unknown. This entry is derived from a study of memory CD8 T cells in hepatitis C reinfection. Study details: HCV reinfection meant a positive HCV RNA test after two negative tests at least 60 days apart. Pre-reinfection samples were taken 55 to 20 weeks before detection. Study-wide points: With about 5 donors, public clonotype conclusions could not be definitive.

CDR1 is LGHNA, CDR2 YSLEER, per germline. The V segment lost 0 bases and the J segment 4 bases; nucleotides outside the gene matches: 3. This CDR3 has 15 residues. Assay: immunoSEQ multiplex PCR; the TCRdb copy retains only in-frame clones and omits some. The repertoire consists of over 50,000 clones, with roughly nine tenths occurring once and the leading ten covering approximately 1%. Noted time point: pre-reinfection, 55 to 20 weeks before reinfection detection. Sorted cells were sequenced directly ex vivo without any in vitro expansion. Control naive CD8 T cells came from a couple of donors at all three reinfection time points.

V is TRBV4-3 and J is TRBJ2-1, with 7 bases lining up with TRBD1. The material sequenced was naive CD8+ T cells sorted from blood. This TCR was sampled from a young man with hepatitis C virus infection. The CDR3 DNA follows: TGCGCCAGCAGCCAAGACAGGGGGTATTACAATGAGCAGTTCTTC. Its protein product is CASSQDRGYYNEQFF.